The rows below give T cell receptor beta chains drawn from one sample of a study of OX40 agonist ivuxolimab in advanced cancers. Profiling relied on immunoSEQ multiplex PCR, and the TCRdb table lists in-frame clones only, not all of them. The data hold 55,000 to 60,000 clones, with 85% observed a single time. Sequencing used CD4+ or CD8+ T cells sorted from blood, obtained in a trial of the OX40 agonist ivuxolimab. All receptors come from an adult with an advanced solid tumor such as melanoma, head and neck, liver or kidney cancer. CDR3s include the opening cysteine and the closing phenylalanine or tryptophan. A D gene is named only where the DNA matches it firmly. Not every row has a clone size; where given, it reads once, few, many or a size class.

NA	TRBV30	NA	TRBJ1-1	TGTGCCACGATATGGGGGTTAAAAACTGAAGCTTTCTTT	CATIWGLKTEAFF
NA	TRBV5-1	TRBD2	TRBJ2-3	TGCGCCAGCAGCTCCTTTGGTGCCCAAGCGGGGGTCACAGATACGCAGTATTTT	CASSSFGAQAGVTDTQYF
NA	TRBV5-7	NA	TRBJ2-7	TGTGCCAGCAGCTTGGGGGGGGAGCAGTACTTC	CASSLGGEQYF
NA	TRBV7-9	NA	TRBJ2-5	TGTGCCAGCAGCTTAGCCGGGATTTACCAAGAGACCCAGTACTTC	CASSLAGIYQETQYF
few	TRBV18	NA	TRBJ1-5	TGTGCCAGCTCACCCAACAATCAGCCCCAGCATTTT	CASSPNNQPQHF
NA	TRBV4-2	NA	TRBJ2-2	TGTGCCAGCAGCCTTGGGCTGGGGGCGACCGGGGAGCTGTTTTTT	CASSLGLGATGELFF
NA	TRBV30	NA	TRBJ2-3	TGTGCCTGGAGTGTTGGGGGAAGCACAGATACGCAGTATTTT	CAWSVGGSTDTQYF
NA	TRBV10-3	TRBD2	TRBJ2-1	TGTGCCATCAGTGAGTTAGCGGGGGAATTCTACAATGAGCAGTTCTTC	CAISELAGEFYNEQFF
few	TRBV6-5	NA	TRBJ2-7	TGTGCCAGCAGTTACGGGGGTTCGGCCTACGAGCAGTACTTC	CASSYGGSAYEQYF
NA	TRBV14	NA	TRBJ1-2	TGTGCCAGCAGCCATGACAGCCGCTATGGCTACACCTTC	CASSHDSRYGYTF
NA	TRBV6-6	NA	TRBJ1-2	TGTGCCAGCAGTTACCTCTACTATGGCTACACCTTC	CASSYLYYGYTF
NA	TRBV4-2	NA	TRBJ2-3	TGTGCCAGCAGAAAGGCGGGCACAGATACGCAGTATTTT	CASRKAGTDTQYF
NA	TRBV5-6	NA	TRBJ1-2	TGTGCCAGCAGCTTGGGGGCTATCTATGGCTACACCTTC	CASSLGAIYGYTF
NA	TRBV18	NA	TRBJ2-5	TGTGCCAGCCCGCCCGGGACCATCCAAGAGACCCAGTACTTC	CASPPGTIQETQYF
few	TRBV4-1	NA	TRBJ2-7	TGCGCCAGCAGCCAAGATTGGACCACCCTCGAGCAGTACTTC	CASSQDWTTLEQYF